These 2 T cell receptor beta chains originate from one sample sequenced in a study of cytomegalovirus exposure and HLA in healthy donors. The assay was immunoSEQ multiplex PCR, and TCRdb's table has in-frame clones only and misses some. The sample yields about 190,000 clones, approximately 80% seen once. Source material: PBMCs. The source is a man younger than 30 in good health and CMV-seropositive.

V is TRBV2 and J is TRBJ1-5; 9 bases align to TRBD1. Per the germline V gene, CDR1 is SNHLY and CDR2 is FYNNEI. The J segment lost 3 bases and the V segment lost 3 bases, leaving 3 bases of the junction unmatched. The CDR3 has 15 amino acids. This CDR3 is CASSEGQGINQPQHF. CDR3 bases: TGTGCCAGCAGTGAGGGACAGGGAATCAATCAGCCCCAGCATTTT.

V usage is TRBV21-1 and J usage is TRBJ1-2; the D segment call TRBD1 is taken from the table without a DNA check. TRBV21-1 is a recognized pseudogene. The CDR3 contains 13 residues. In DNA form, the CDR3 reads TGTGCCAGCAGCAATAGAGGGGGTAGTGGCTACACCTTC. This translates into CASSNRGGSGYTF.